This is a list of T cell receptor beta chains from one sample in a study of blood T cell repertoires in COVID-19. Measured with immunoSEQ multiplex PCR; TCRdb has only the in-frame clones, and not every one. Counted here are just over 75,000 clones, about 83% occurring once; the ten biggest clones make up nearly 5%. The sequenced sample consisted of peripheral blood. The receptors were gathered from a woman at least 80 years old with active or convalescent COVID-19. CDR3s include the opening cysteine and the closing phenylalanine or tryptophan. D genes are given only for firm matches. Not all rows give a size; the values are once, few, many and, for expanded clones, a class.

>NA|TRBD2|TRBJ2-7|TRBV5-1
CASSPGGNSYEQYF
TGCGCCAGCAGCCCGGGGGGGAACTCCTACGAGCAGTACTTC
>NA|TRBD2|TRBJ2-5|TRBV2
CASSEQLAGAEETQYF
TGTGCCAGCAGTGAACAACTAGCGGGAGCTGAGGAGACCCAGTACTTC
>NA|TRBD2|TRBJ2-2|TRBV5-4
CASSLDGREANGELFF
TGTGCCAGCAGCTTGGACGGGAGGGAGGCGAACGGGGAGCTGTTTTTT
>NA|NA|TRBJ2-3|TRBV5-6
CASSLSGPGGTQYF
TGTGCCAGCAGCTTGTCCGGCCCCGGCGGTACGCAGTATTTT
>NA|TRBD2|TRBJ2-4|TRBV7-2
CASLPGGATKNIQYF
TGTGCCAGCCTCCCGGGGGGGGCGACCAAAAACATTCAGTACTTC
>NA|NA|TRBJ2-2|TRBV7-9
CASRTHKRQISNTGELFF
TGTGCCAGCAGAACCCATAAACGACAGATCTCGAACACCGGGGAGCTGTTTTTT
>few|TRBD1|TRBJ1-6|TRBV6-6
CASSYSTGLNSPLHF
TGTGCCAGCAGTTACTCGACAGGGCTTAATTCACCCCTCCACTTT
>NA|TRBD1|TRBJ1-2|TRBV30
CAWRTQGAFYGYTF
TGTGCCTGGAGGACTCAGGGGGCGTTTTATGGCTACACCTTC
>once|TRBD2|TRBJ2-5|TRBV10-3
CAIRPGLAGEKTQYF
TGTGCCATCAGACCAGGACTAGCGGGGGAAAAGACCCAGTACTTC
>NA|NA|TRBJ2-4|TRBV15
CATSRVRGVAKNIQYF
TGTGCCACCAGCAGAGTCAGGGGGGTAGCCAAAAACATTCAGTACTTC
>NA|NA|TRBJ2-3|TRBV7-2
CASSLWTSTSTDTQYF
TGTGCCAGCAGCTTGTGGACATCAACTAGCACAGATACGCAGTATTTT
>NA|NA|TRBJ2-2|TRBV15
CATSRELNFNTGELFF
TGTGCCACCAGCAGAGAGTTGAACTTTAACACCGGGGAGCTGTTTTTT
>NA|NA|TRBJ2-7|TRBV28
CASRPGRGEQYF
TGTGCCAGCAGACCAGGTAGGGGGGAGCAGTACTTC
>once|NA|TRBJ1-2|TRBV14
CASSQGREISGYTF
TGTGCCAGCAGCCAAGGCAGGGAAATTAGCGGCTACACCTTC
>once|TRBD2|TRBJ2-1|TRBV28
CASSSPGAGVAYNEQFF
TGTGCCAGCAGTTCCCCTGGGGCGGGAGTGGCCTACAATGAGCAGTTCTTC
>NA|NA|TRBJ1-1|TRBV5-6
CASSSGLGRGNTEAFF
TGTGCCAGCAGCTCTGGACTGGGGCGGGGCAACACTGAAGCTTTCTTT
>NA|TRBD2|TRBJ2-1|TRBV5-4
CASSSPGLAGNEQFF
TGTGCCAGCAGCAGCCCGGGACTAGCGGGAAATGAGCAGTTCTTC
>NA|TRBD1|TRBJ1-4|TRBV6-5
CASSLNRDRGEKLFF
TGTGCCAGCAGCTTAAACCGGGACAGAGGGGAAAAACTGTTTTTT
>NA|NA|TRBJ2-3|TRBV28
CASSLDNTDTQYF
TGTGCCAGCAGTTTAGACAACACAGATACGCAGTATTTT
>NA|NA|TRBJ1-3|TRBV6-2/TRBV6-3
CASSYLGHQSGNTIYF
TGTGCCAGCAGTTACCTGGGACATCAATCTGGAAACACCATATATTTT
>NA|TRBD2|TRBJ2-2|TRBV10-3
CAIRTSGTDTGELFF
TGTGCCATCCGGACTAGCGGGACTGACACCGGGGAGCTGTTTTTT
>NA|TRBD1|TRBJ2-1|TRBV27
CASSPRQGHFYNEQFF
TGTGCCAGCAGTCCCCGACAGGGACATTTCTACAATGAGCAGTTCTTC
>NA|NA|TRBJ2-5|TRBV6-2/TRBV6-3
CASSYYGPGKTQYF
TGTGCCAGCAGTTACTACGGGCCGGGAAAGACCCAGTACTTC
>NA|NA|TRBJ2-4|TRBV7-2
CASSPIGGAGKNIQYF
TGTGCCAGCAGCCCGATTGGCGGGGCTGGCAAAAACATTCAGTACTTC
>NA|TRBD2|TRBJ2-1|TRBV6-2/TRBV6-3
CASSYLAGGYNEQFF
TGTGCCAGCAGTTACCTGGCGGGGGGCTACAATGAGCAGTTCTTC
>NA|NA|TRBJ1-6|TRBV4-2
CATGNFYNSPLHF
TGTGCCACAGGGAACTTCTATAATTCACCCCTCCACTTT
>NA|TRBD1|TRBJ1-6|TRBV4-3
CASSQGSGGFSPLHF
TGCGCCAGCAGCCAAGGGTCAGGGGGCTTTTCACCCCTCCACTTT
>few|NA|TRBJ1-5|TRBV30
CAWATGRDQPQHF
TGTGCCTGGGCTACAGGGCGCGATCAGCCCCAGCATTTT
>once|TRBD1|TRBJ1-1|TRBV28
CASSRDRGRYTEAFF
TGTGCCAGCAGTCGGGACAGGGGAAGGTACACTGAAGCTTTCTTT
>NA|TRBD1|TRBJ1-5|TRBV7-2
CASSLGLTGAAQHF
TGTGCCAGCAGCTTAGGTCTGACAGGGGCAGCCCAGCATTTT
>NA|NA|TRBJ1-1|TRBV6-5
CASSYARGGGTEAFF
TGTGCCAGCAGTTACGCCCGAGGGGGGGGGACTGAAGCTTTCTTT
>NA|NA|TRBJ1-2|TRBV6-5
CASRPPGLSYGYTF
TGTGCCAGCAGACCACCGGGACTGAGCTATGGCTACACCTTC
>NA|NA|TRBJ1-4|TRBV9
CASSLGGPNEKLFF
TGTGCCAGCAGCCTAGGTGGGCCTAATGAAAAACTGTTTTTT
>NA|TRBD1|TRBJ2-6|TRBV6-2/TRBV6-3
CASSSKDRGFSGANVLTF
TGTGCCAGCAGTTCTAAAGACAGGGGTTTCTCTGGGGCCAACGTCCTGACTTTC
>NA|NA|TRBJ1-1|TRBV19
CASRRGGNTEAFF
TGTGCCAGTCGGCGGGGAGGGAACACTGAAGCTTTCTTT
>NA|NA|TRBJ2-7|TRBV5-4
CASSPQGQDYEQYF
TGTGCCAGCAGCCCCCAGGGGCAGGACTACGAGCAGTACTTC
>NA|TRBD1|TRBJ2-7|TRBV28
CASLPVGGSSYEQYF
TGTGCCAGCCTCCCCGTAGGGGGCAGCTCCTACGAGCAGTACTTC
>NA|NA|TRBJ2-1|TRBV7-9
CASSTGGGPSSYNEQFF
TGTGCCAGCAGCACAGGGGGGGGGCCGAGCTCCTACAATGAGCAGTTCTTC
>NA|NA|TRBJ1-1|TRBV7-2
CASSRPGGGGRTDAFF
TGTGCCAGCAGCCGTCCCGGGGGGGGTGGGAGAACTGATGCTTTCTTT
>few|TRBD2|TRBJ2-5|TRBV7-8
CASSLTSGGGLETQYF
TGTGCCAGCAGCCTGACTAGCGGGGGGGGCCTAGAGACCCAGTACTTC
>few|NA|TRBJ1-5|TRBV5-1
CASSLGRGTHQPQHF
TGCGCCAGCAGCTTGGGAAGGGGAACTCATCAGCCCCAGCATTTT
>NA|TRBD1|TRBJ1-2|TRBV5-1
CASSLSVGGLPSGYTF
TGCGCCAGCAGCTTATCAGTAGGGGGCCTACCCTCTGGCTACACCTTC
>NA|TRBD1|TRBJ1-5|TRBV19
CASSMTGWQPQHF
TGTGCCAGTAGTATGACAGGGTGGCAGCCCCAGCATTTT
>NA|NA|TRBJ1-3|TRBV5-5
CASSLSSGMSGNTIYF
TGTGCCAGCAGCTTGTCGTCAGGCATGTCTGGAAACACCATATATTTT
>NA|NA|TRBJ1-1|TRBV28
CASSITAKSTEAFF
TGTGCCAGCAGCATAACAGCCAAGAGCACTGAAGCTTTCTTT
>NA|TRBD2|TRBJ2-1|TRBV27
CASSLFPMGLDAYNEQFF
TGTGCCAGCAGTTTATTCCCCATGGGACTAGACGCCTACAATGAGCAGTTCTTC
>NA|TRBD1|TRBJ2-7|TRBV2
CASSFRDRGSYEQYF
TGTGCCAGCAGCTTCCGGGACAGGGGGTCCTACGAGCAGTACTTC
>NA|NA|TRBJ1-6|TRBV4-1
CASSRQPTGENSPLHF
TGCGCCAGCAGCCGCCAACCGACGGGAGAGAATTCACCCCTCCACTTT
>NA|NA|TRBJ2-7|TRBV14
CASSQDLSRSYEQYF
TGTGCCAGCAGCCAAGATCTGAGCCGCTCCTACGAGCAGTACTTC
>NA|NA|TRBJ2-1|TRBV7-3
CASSDSHDEQFF
TGTGCCAGCAGCGACTCACACGATGAGCAGTTCTTC
>NA|NA|TRBJ2-1|TRBV7-2
CASSLAYYSYNEQFF
TGTGCCAGCAGCTTAGCCTATTACTCCTACAATGAGCAGTTCTTC
>once|TRBD1|TRBJ2-2|TRBV19
CASSLPGQGDTGELFF
TGTGCCAGTAGTCTCCCGGGACAGGGAGACACCGGGGAGCTGTTTTTT
>once|NA|TRBJ2-2|TRBV7-9
CASSPRRVPGELFF
TGTGCCAGCAGCCCCCGCCGAGTTCCCGGGGAGCTGTTTTTT
>NA|NA|TRBJ2-3|TRBV11-2
CASSLTNTDTQYF
TGTGCCAGCAGCTTGACTAACACAGATACGCAGTATTTT
>NA|TRBD1|TRBJ1-5|TRBV5-6
CASSLGQGGYQPQHF
TGTGCCAGCAGCCTTGGACAGGGGGGGTATCAGCCCCAGCATTTT
>NA|NA|TRBJ1-1|TRBV11-2
CASSLNRNTEAFF
TGTGCCAGCAGTCTTAACAGGAACACTGAAGCTTTCTTT
>NA|NA|TRBJ1-2|TRBV7-3
CASRWGSSYGYTF
TGTGCCAGCAGATGGGGCTCGAGCTATGGCTACACCTTC